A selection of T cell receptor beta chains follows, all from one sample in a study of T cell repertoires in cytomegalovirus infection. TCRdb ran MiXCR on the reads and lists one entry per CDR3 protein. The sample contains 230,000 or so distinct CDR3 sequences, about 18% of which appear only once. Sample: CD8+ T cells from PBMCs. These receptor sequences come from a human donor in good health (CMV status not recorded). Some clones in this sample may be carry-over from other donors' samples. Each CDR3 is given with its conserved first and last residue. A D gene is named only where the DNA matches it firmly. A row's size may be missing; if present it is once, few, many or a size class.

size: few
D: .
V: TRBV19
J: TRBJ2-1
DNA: TGTGCCAGTAGTATAGCCGCCGACTTGGGCAATGAGCAGTTCTTC
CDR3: CASSIAADLGNEQFF

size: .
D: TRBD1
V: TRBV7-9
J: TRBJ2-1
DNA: TGTGCCAGCAGCGGCTGGGACAGGGGGCCTGCCTACAATGAGCAGTTCTTC
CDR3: CASSGWDRGPAYNEQFF

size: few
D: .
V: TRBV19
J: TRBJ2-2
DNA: TGTGCCACTGAGGACTACTCGCGGGGAAGCGGGGAGCTGTTTTTT
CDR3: CATEDYSRGSGELFF

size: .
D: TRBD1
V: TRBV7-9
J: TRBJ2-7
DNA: TGTGCCAGCAGCTCGACAGACAGGGGCCACGAGCAGTACTTC
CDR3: CASSSTDRGHEQYF

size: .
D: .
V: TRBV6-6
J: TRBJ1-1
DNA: TGTGCCAGCAGTTATGGGGGAGACCGGGCTTTCTTT
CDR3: CASSYGGDRAFF

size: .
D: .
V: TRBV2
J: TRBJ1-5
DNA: TGTGCCAGCTGCCAGTCCCTTATGCGTCAGCCCCAGCATTTT
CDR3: CASCQSLMRQPQHF

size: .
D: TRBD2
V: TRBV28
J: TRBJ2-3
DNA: TGTGCCAGCAGCTCCCGGACTAGCGGGGGTTTTGATACGCAGTATTTT
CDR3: CASSSRTSGGFDTQYF

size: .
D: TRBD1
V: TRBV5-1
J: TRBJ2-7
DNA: TGCGCCAGCAGCGCGGACGTGGGGACAGTAACCTACGAGCAGTACTTC
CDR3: CASSADVGTVTYEQYF

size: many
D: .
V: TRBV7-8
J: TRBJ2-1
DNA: TGTGCCAGCAGCCCCCTGGGGGGGGGGCAAGGATCCTACAATGAGCAGTTCTTC
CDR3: CASSPLGGGQGSYNEQFF

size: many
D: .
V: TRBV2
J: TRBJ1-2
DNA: TGTGCCAGCAGTCCCCCTGGGGTCCCCGGCGACTATGGCTACACCTTC
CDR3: CASSPPGVPGDYGYTF

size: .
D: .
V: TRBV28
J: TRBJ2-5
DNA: TGTGCCAGCAGTTTGGGCCTGTCGAGAGGATCCCAAGAGACCCAGTACTTC
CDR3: CASSLGLSRGSQETQYF

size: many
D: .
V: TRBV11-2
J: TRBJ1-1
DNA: TGTGCCAGCAGCCTAGGGACCCAAGGGGTGGCTTTCTTT
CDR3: CASSLGTQGVAFF

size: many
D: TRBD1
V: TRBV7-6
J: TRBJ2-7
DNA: TGTGCCAGCAGCGGGACAGGGAGTCGGGAGCAGTACTTC
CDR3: CASSGTGSREQYF

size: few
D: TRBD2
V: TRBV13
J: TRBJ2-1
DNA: TGTGCCAGCAGCTTGGGTCTAGCGGGGGGGCCCTTCAATGAGCAGTTCTTC
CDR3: CASSLGLAGGPFNEQFF

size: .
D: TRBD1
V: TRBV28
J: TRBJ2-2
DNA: TGTGCCAGCAGCACCGAAGGGACAGGGGGGACCGGGGAGCTGTTTTTT
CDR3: CASSTEGTGGTGELFF

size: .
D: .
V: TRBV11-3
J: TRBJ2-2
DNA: TGTGCCAGCAGCTCCGGTTGGGGGGCGAGGGAGCTGTTTTTT
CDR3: CASSSGWGARELFF

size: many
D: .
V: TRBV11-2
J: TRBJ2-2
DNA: TGTGCCAGCAGCTTCCACCCTGGCCCGACTCCGAACACCGGGGAGCTGTTTTTT
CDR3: CASSFHPGPTPNTGELFF

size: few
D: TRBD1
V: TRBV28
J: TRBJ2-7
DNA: TGTGCCAGCAGTTTGATTGCCGGGACAGGGTCTGACGAGCAGTACTTC
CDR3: CASSLIAGTGSDEQYF

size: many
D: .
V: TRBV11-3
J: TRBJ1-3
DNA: TGTGCCAGCAGCCAAGGAACTGGAAACACCATATATTTT
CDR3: CASSQGTGNTIYF

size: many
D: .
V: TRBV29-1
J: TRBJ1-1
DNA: TGCAGCGCCGACGACTCGAACACTGAAGCTTTCTTT
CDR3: CSADDSNTEAFF

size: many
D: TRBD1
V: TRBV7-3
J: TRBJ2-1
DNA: TGTGCCAGCAGCTTGACAGGGGATTTCTACAATGAGCAGTTCTTC
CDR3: CASSLTGDFYNEQFF

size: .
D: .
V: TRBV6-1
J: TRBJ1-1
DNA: TGTGCCAGCGATGCGACAGGTTTGAACACTGAAGCTTTCTTT
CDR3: CASDATGLNTEAFF

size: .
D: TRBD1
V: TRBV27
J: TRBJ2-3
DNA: TGTGCCAGCAGGACGGGACAGCCCACAGATACGCAGTATTTT
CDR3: CASRTGQPTDTQYF

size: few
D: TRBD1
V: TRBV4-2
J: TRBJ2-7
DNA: TGTGCCAGCAGCCAAGTCTTGGACAGGCTTGAAGAGCAGTACTTC
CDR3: CASSQVLDRLEEQYF

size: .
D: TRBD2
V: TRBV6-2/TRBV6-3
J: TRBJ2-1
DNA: TGTGCCAGCAGTTACTCGAGCGGGGGGGCCCTCGAACGGAATGAGCAGTTCTTC
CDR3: CASSYSSGGALERNEQFF

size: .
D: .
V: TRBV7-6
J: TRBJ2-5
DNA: TGTGCCAGCAGCTCGACGCCCCAAGAGACCCAGTACTTC
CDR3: CASSSTPQETQYF

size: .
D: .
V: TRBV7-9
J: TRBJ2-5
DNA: TGTGCCAGCAGCCACCTGGCGGTGCAAGAGACCCAGTACTTC
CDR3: CASSHLAVQETQYF

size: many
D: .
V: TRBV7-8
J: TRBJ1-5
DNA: TGTGCCAGCAGCTTACAGGCAGGGCCCAGGCAGCCCCAGCATTTT
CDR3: CASSLQAGPRQPQHF

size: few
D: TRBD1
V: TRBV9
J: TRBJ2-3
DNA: TGTGCCAGCAGGAAAATAGACAGGGGGACAGATACGCAGTATTTT
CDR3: CASRKIDRGTDTQYF

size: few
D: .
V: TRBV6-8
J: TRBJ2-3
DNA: TGTGCCAGCAGTTACTTTCAACCTGCGGGGGCTAGCACAGATACGCAGTATTTT
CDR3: CASSYFQPAGASTDTQYF

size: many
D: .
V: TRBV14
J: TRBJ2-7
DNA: TGTGCCAGCAGCCAAGATCTTAACAGGGAGGCGACTTACGAGCAGTACTTC
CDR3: CASSQDLNREATYEQYF

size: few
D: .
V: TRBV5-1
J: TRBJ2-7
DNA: TGCGCCAGCAGCTTGACAGGGGAGGAATCCTACGAGCAGTACTTC
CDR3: CASSLTGEESYEQYF

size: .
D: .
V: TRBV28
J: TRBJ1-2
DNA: TGTGCCAGCAGCCCGACGGGATACTATGGCTACACCTTC
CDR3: CASSPTGYYGYTF

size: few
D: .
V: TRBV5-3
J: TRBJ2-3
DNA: TGTGCCAGCAGTTCCTGGCCCAGAGGTAGATCTACTGGGGGGGATACGCAGTATTTT
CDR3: CASSSWPRGRSTGGDTQYF

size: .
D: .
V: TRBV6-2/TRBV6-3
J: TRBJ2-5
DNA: TGTGCCAGCAGTTACGTACTAGCCTACGGGGAGACCCAGTACTTC
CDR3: CASSYVLAYGETQYF

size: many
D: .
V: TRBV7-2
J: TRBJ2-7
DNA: TGTGCCAGCAGCTTTTCAGGGATCGCCTACGAGCAGTACTTC
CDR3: CASSFSGIAYEQYF

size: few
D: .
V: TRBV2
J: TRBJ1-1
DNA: TGTGCCAGCAGTGGGGGGCTTGAAGCTTTCTTT
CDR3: CASSGGLEAFF

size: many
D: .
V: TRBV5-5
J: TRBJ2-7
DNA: TGTGCCAGCAGAAGTTCGGGGGACAGCTTCTACGAGCAGTACTTC
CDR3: CASRSSGDSFYEQYF

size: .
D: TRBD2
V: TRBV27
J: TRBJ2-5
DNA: TGTGCCAGCAGTTGGCTAGCGGGGGGTGGAGAGACCCAGTACTTC
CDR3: CASSWLAGGGETQYF

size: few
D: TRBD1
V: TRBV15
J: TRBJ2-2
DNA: TGTGCCACCAGCAGAGTGGGACAGGGTTGGACCGGGGAGCTGTTTTTT
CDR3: CATSRVGQGWTGELFF

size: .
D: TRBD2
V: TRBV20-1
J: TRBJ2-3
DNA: TGCAGTGCTAGAGTTGGGACTAGCGGGGGCCTTGATACGCAGTATTTT
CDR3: CSARVGTSGGLDTQYF

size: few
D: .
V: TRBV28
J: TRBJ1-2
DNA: TGTGCCAGCAGTAGGGACGGTGGTGGCTACACCTTC
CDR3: CASSRDGGGYTF

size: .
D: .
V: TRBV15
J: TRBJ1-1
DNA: TGTGCCACCAGCAGAGATTGGCTCAAGGGGCCCATGAATACTGAAGCTTTCTTT
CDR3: CATSRDWLKGPMNTEAFF

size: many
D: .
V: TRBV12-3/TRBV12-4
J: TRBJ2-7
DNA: TGTGCCAGCGGAGGGGGTAGCAACTACGAGCAGTACTTC
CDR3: CASGGGSNYEQYF

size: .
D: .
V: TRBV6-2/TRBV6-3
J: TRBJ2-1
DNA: TGTGCCAGCAGTTACTCGGAGGAGACAATTTACAATGAGCAGTTCTTC
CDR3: CASSYSEETIYNEQFF

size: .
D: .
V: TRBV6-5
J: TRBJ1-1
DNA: TGTGCCAGCACACCGCGACGGGAGAACACTGAAGCTTTCTTT
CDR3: CASTPRRENTEAFF

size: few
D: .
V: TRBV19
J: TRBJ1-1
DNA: TGTGCCAGTAGGCAGCCTTGGGAGCCGGGTACTGAAGCTTTCTTT
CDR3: CASRQPWEPGTEAFF

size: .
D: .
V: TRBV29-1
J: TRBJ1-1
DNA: TGCAGCGTAGACCTGACTGAAGCTTTCTTT
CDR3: CSVDLTEAFF

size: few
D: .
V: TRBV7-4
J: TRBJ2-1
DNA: TGTGCCAGCAGTCAGGACTCTGCTGATGCGTTCTTC
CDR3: CASSQDSADAFF

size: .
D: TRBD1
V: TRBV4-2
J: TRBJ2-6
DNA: TGTGCCAGCAGCCAAGATGGGGAGACAGGGGTCTCTGGGGCCAACGTCCTGACTTTC
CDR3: CASSQDGETGVSGANVLTF